The 14 T cell receptor beta chains presented below share a single source sample, sequenced in a study of vaccination effects on CD4 cells after COVID-19. Cells that had been cultured for approximately eleven days were the source of isolated CD4+ T cells. The cohort was immunized with two doses of either the BNT162b2 or mRNA-1273 vaccine. These TCRs are of unknown antigen specificity. Profiling relied on immunoSEQ multiplex PCR, and the TCRdb table lists in-frame clones only, not all of them. The table shows around 66,000 clones, with just under 75% occurring only once. The source was CD4+ T cells from PBMCs cultured without peptide, collected after COVID-19 vaccination. Source of these receptors: a human donor who received a COVID-19 vaccine.

This clone has more than one count but fewer than ten. The chain uses TRBV3-1 (or the pseudogene TRBV3-2) and TRBJ2-3, with a tentative D call TRBD1 (6 bases). Deletions cut 4 bases from V and 5 bases from J, with 19 bases between. Germline-derived CDR1 and CDR2 are LGHDT and YNNKEL (reference sequence). This CDR3 is built from 16 residues. The CDR3 sequence is CASSLGGLGLIDTQYF. DNA of the CDR3: TGTGCCAGCAGCCTTGGGGGCCTCGGTCTTATAGATACGCAGTATTTT.

The gene calls are TRBV7-2 and TRBJ1-2, with D possibly matching TRBD1 (6 bases). Germline V gives CDR1 SGHTA, CDR2 FQGNSA. The CDR3 has 15 amino acids. With 5 bases removed from V and 4 bases from J, the gap between germline ends came to 17 bases. The CDR3 DNA reads as TGTGCCAGCAGCCCAGCGGGACAATCTGTCTATGGCTACACCTTC. It translates to CASSPAGQSVYGYTF.

This sequence joins TRBV29-1 and TRBJ2-7; unclear D gene. From germline, CDR1 is SQVTM and CDR2 ANQGSEA. The germline V and J ends were trimmed by 4 bases and 3 bases, with 1 base remaining between them. The CDR3 is 9 amino acids. The CDR3 sequence: CSVVYEQYV. The CDR3 region has the DNA TGCAGCGTTGTCTACGAGCAGTACGTC.

This sequence joins TRBV15 and TRBJ1-6; unclear D gene. Germline CDR1 LNHNV, CDR2 YYDKDF (reference sequence). Trimming shortened V by 0 bases and J by 13 bases, and 10 bases separated the two germline ends. This CDR3 has 13 amino acids. The CDR3 region is CATSRDPLPPLHF. The CDR3 bases are TGTGCCACCAGCAGAGATCCCCTCCCGCCCCTCCACTTT.

V and J are TRBV10-3 and TRBJ1-5; 7 nucleotides line up with TRBD1. CDR3 length: 17 residues. V was pared by 0 bases and J by 3 bases, with 8 bases of the junction left unmatched. Germline values: CDR1 ENHRY, CDR2 SYGVKD. In nucleotides, the CDR3 is TGTGCCATCAGTGAGTCGAAGGTTACAGGGGCCAATCAGCCCCAGCATTTT. It codes for CAISESKVTGANQPQHF.

This chain joins TRBV4-1 and TRBJ1-2; no reliable D call. With 0 bases removed from V and 4 bases from J, the gap between germline ends came to 12 bases. CDR1 and CDR2 from the germline V gene are MGHRA and YSYEKL. This CDR3 contains 15 residues. CDR3 protein: CASSQDVDRGYGYTF. The CDR3 region has the DNA TGCGCCAGCAGCCAAGATGTGGATCGTGGCTATGGCTACACCTTC.

In its sample, this clone was seen many times. J is TRBJ2-3 and V is TRBV2; 10 bases align to TRBD2. CDR1 is SNHLY and CDR2 is FYNNEI in the germline V gene. Unmatched junction bases numbered 8, after V lost 8 bases and J lost 3 bases. The CDR3 consists of 15 residues. This chain's CDR3 is CASRPSGGPTDTQYF. CDR3 sequence (DNA): TGTGCCAGCCGTCCTAGCGGGGGTCCGACAGATACGCAGTATTTT.

This clone has a handful of counts. J is TRBJ1-2 and V is TRBV30; D is possibly TRBD1 (6 bases). The germline gives CDR1 GTSNPN, CDR2 SVGIG (reference sequence). The V end lost 4 bases, the J end lost 7 bases, and 16 bases lay between the germline ends. The CDR3 length is 13 residues. In DNA, the CDR3 is TGTGCCTGGACCTACAGGGAGAAGTCTGGCTACACCTTC. Protein product: CAWTYREKSGYTF. The full variable domain, completed using reference TRBV30 and TRBJ1-2, is SQTIHQWPATLVQPVGSPLSLECTVEGTSNPNLYWYRQAAGRGLQLLFYSVGIGQISSEVPQNLSASRPQDRQFILSSKKLLLSDSGFYLCAWTYREKSGYTFGSGTRLTVV.

This clone was observed a handful of times. For the CDR3, the DNA is TGTGCCAGCAGCTCGGTATTCGGCCAAGAGACCCAGTACTTC. Translation gives CASSSVFGQETQYF. V gene TRBV5-4 combines with J gene TRBJ2-5; D call uncertain. The CDR3 is made up of 14 amino acids. CDR1 and CDR2 from the germline V gene are SGHNT and YYREEE (reference sequence). The ends were cut back, 3 bases at V and 1 base at J, with 10 bases in the middle.

V and J are TRBV3-1 (or the pseudogene TRBV3-2) and TRBJ2-5; 10 bases align to TRBD1. Germline loops: CDR1 LGHDT, CDR2 YNNKEL (reference sequence). There are 14 residues in the CDR3. Losses at the gene ends were 6 bases for V and 5 bases for J; bases not matched to a gene: 6. In nucleotides, the CDR3 is TGTGCCAGCAGTAGGACAGGGGGGACGGAGACCCAGTACTTC. This codes for CASSRTGGTETQYF.

The rearrangement joins TRBV5-1 to TRBJ2-5; 9 bases map to TRBD2. Losses at the gene ends were 4 bases for V and 5 bases for J; bases not matched to a gene: 12. CDR1 is SGHRS and CDR2 is YFSETQ in the germline V gene. CDR3 length: 16 residues. CDR3 in DNA: TGCGCCAGCAGCGGAATGGCTAGCGGGACCGGGGAGACCCAGTACTTC. Its translation is CASSGMASGTGETQYF.

This chain uses TRBV12-3 or TRBV12-4 with TRBJ1-1, with no clear D. The CDR3 loop spans 13 amino acids. Trimming took 1 base from V and 6 from J, leaving 9 bases between them. The DNA of the CDR3 is TGTGCCAGCAGTTTAGTCGGTAGTTCTGAAGCTTTCTTT. Protein sequence: CASSLVGSSEAFF.

This chain links TRBV3-1 (or the pseudogene TRBV3-2) with TRBJ1-2, with TRBD1 as a possible D gene (6 bases). Germline loops: CDR1 LGHDT, CDR2 YNNKEL (reference sequence). Trimming stripped 2 bases from V and 3 bases from J, with 7 bases between. This CDR3 contains 13 residues. Here the CDR3 reads CASSQQGHYGYTF. The DNA for the CDR3 is TGTGCCAGCAGCCAACAGGGGCACTATGGCTACACCTTC.

This clone appeared a few times. V gene TRBV24-1 combines with J gene TRBJ1-1; possible D gene TRBD1, 6 bases. From germline, CDR1 is KGHDR and CDR2 SFDVKD. The V and J ends lost 2 bases and 9 bases respectively, with 15 bases between them. The CDR3 has 14 amino acids. In DNA form, the CDR3 reads TGTGCCACCAGTGATTCCTCGCGGGGGGGGCAAGCTTTCTTT. It translates to CATSDSSRGGQAFF.